The present T cell receptor (beta chain) was sequenced within a study of CD4 T cells in relation to SARS-CoV-2 and coronaviruses. Here immunoSEQ multiplex PCR was the method, and the copy in TCRdb shows in-frame clones only, minus some. Here the sample spans around 29,000 clones, roughly 72% being singletons. Worth noting for this clone: Its antigen is still unknown.

Before the COVID-19 pandemic, during about 2010-2018, CD4+ T cells were taken from unexposed donors. The cells were cultured for about ten days before CD4+ T cells were isolated. The CDR3 extends over 12 amino acids. Trimming shortened V by 4 bases and J by 4 bases, and 7 bases separated the two germline ends. The germline CDR1 and CDR2 sequences are SGHTA and FQGNSA. The sequence was obtained from a human donor in good health. V and J are TRBV7-2 and TRBJ1-2; D remains ambiguous. Sample: CD4+ T cells from PBMCs, cultured in vitro. The CDR3 region is CASSYYVYGYTF. CDR3 DNA sequence: TGTGCCAGCAGCTATTACGTCTATGGCTACACCTTC.